Presented here are 6 T cell receptor beta chains from one specimen sequenced in a study of blood T cell repertoires in COVID-19. Produced via immunoSEQ multiplex PCR; TCRdb's table is partial and in-frame only. The sample holds around 210,000 clones, 80% seen once. The source material was peripheral blood. The source is a woman in her 70s with acute or convalescent COVID-19.

This clone was observed a handful of times. The rearrangement joins TRBV6-5 to TRBJ2-7, with D perhaps TRBD2 (6 bases). The length of the CDR3 is 14 residues. CDR1 is MNHEY and CDR2 is SVGAGI in the germline V gene. Trimming removed 8 bases at V and 4 bases at J, with 18 bases between. CDR3 nucleotides: TGTGCCAGCTGGGAGGCCGGGAGTCGGTACGAGCAGTACTTC. Its translation is CASWEAGSRYEQYF.

This chain connects TRBV29-1 to TRBJ2-5, with D maybe TRBD1 (5 bases). CDR3 length equals 12 residues. CDR1 SQVTM and CDR2 ANQGSEA come from the germline V gene. CDR3 sequence (DNA): TGCAGTCAGGGAAACAGCCAAGAGACCCAGTACTTC. It encodes CSQGNSQETQYF.

This clone was found a few times. The genes are TRBV7-9 and TRBJ1-1; 9 bases are a match to TRBD1. V shed 5 bases and J 5 bases; nucleotides not matched to a gene: 3. This CDR3 has 13 residues. Per the germline V gene, CDR1 is SEHNR and CDR2 is FQNEAQ (reference sequence). CDR3 DNA sequence: TGTGCCAGCAGCGACAGGGGGAGGACTGAAGCTTTCTTT. Its translation: CASSDRGRTEAFF.

The sample holds a few counts of this clone. The chain uses TRBV7-2 and TRBJ1-5; perhaps TRBD1 as D (6 bases). Trimming stripped 5 bases from V and 3 bases from J, with 20 bases between. The CDR3 runs to 17 residues. The V gene's germline CDR1 is SGHTA and CDR2 FQGNSA. This CDR3 is CASSLYPGHGLNQPQHF. In DNA form, the CDR3 reads TGTGCCAGCAGCCTTTACCCGGGACACGGGCTCAATCAGCCCCAGCATTTT.

As regards this clone: The junction does not match germline at one end; this may be a read error. This chain connects TRBV2 to TRBJ2-7; no clear D gene. CDR3 length: 10 amino acids. The V gene's germline CDR1 is SNHLY and CDR2 FYNNEI. This CDR3 reads CASRDREQYF. For the CDR3, the DNA is TGTGCCAGCCGTGACCGGGAGCAGTACTTC.

This chain uses TRBV18 with TRBJ2-2; tentatively, D is TRBD1 (6 bases). Germline V gene sequence: CDR1 KGHSH, CDR2 LQKENI. Trimming cost V 2 bases and J 6 bases, with 13 bases left between them. CDR3 size: 15 residues. CDR3 DNA: TGTGCCAGCTCACCAAACGCAGGGGTGGCCGGGGAGCTGTTTTTT. Protein product: CASSPNAGVAGELFF.